This record covers a single TCR beta chain. Its antigen is not known. The data derive from a study of response to subunit inactivated influenza vaccine. The CDR3 runs 18 residues. The germline CDR1 and CDR2 sequences are SGHDN and FVKESK. V was clipped by 2 bases and J by 5 bases; unmatched bases: 11. Each CDR3 protein is one row after TCRdb ran MiXCR on the RT-PCR reads. The sample lists about 170,000 distinct CDR3 sequences, 9.5% to 15% occurring once. Points from the study as a whole: Authors suggested each seasonal flu vaccination may recruit only limited numbers of new T cells.

The sample was also linked to a second study, of T cells expressing NK-cell markers. That work adds: It was by 5'RACE template switching with UMIs that TCR beta cDNA was made. Source material for TCR beta repertoires consisted of sorted CD3+CD56+NKG2C+, CD3+CD56+NKG2C- and CD3+CD56-NKG2C+ T cells. Among eight sequenced donors, seven carried HCMV seropositivity while one was seronegative. As a fraction of CD8+ T cells, dominant NKG2C+ clonotypes reached about 1.0-7.5% in more than five donors.

This chain connects TRBV14 to TRBJ2-3; 12 bases agree with TRBD2. The clonotype comes from a man in his fifties or sixties who received an inactivated influenza vaccine. Sequencing was performed on CD8+ T cells sorted from PBMCs, taken approximately 12 days after vaccination. In DNA form, the CDR3 reads TGTGCCAGCAGCCAAAGAAGGGCTAGCGGGAGGGCAGGAGATACGCAGTATTTT. It is translated as CASSQRRASGRAGDTQYF.